The 20 T cell receptor beta chains below all came from one sample that was sequenced in a study of blood T cells in healthy people across ages. A J-beta primer mix and a sample-barcoded 5' primer were used in a second PCR of about 7 to 12 cycles. TCRdb reprocessed the 5' RACE reads with MiXCR, giving one entry per CDR3 protein. The top ten clones hold around 0.75% of a sample with around 1,000,000 distinct CDR3 sequences, around 27% of them seen once. The sample also formed part of further work on T cells of mothers and their children.

Sequencing was performed on blood. These receptors were obtained from a girl aged 2 to 10 in good health.

This clonotype has only a few counts. The CDR3: CASKDTGELFF. The DNA for the CDR3 is TGTGCCAGCAAAGATACCGGGGAGCTGTTTTTT. The chain combines TRBV28 with TRBJ2-2; D gene uncertain. V lost 7 bases and J lost 5, with 5 bases in between. Germline CDR1 reads MDHEN; CDR2 reads SYDVKM. The CDR3 loop spans 11 amino acids.

This clonotype was seen ten or more times. The genes are TRBV7-2 and TRBJ2-3, with D perhaps matching TRBD2 (6 bases). V gave up 4 bases and J gave up 3 bases, with 8 bases separating them. The CDR3 extends over 13 amino acids. CDR1 is SGHTA and CDR2 is FQGNSA in the germline V gene. Here the CDR3 reads CASSYGGTDTQYF. Here the CDR3 DNA reads TGTGCCAGCAGCTACGGGGGAACAGATACGCAGTATTTT.

This clonotype was detected a few times. The chain recombines TRBV6-1 with TRBJ1-3, with D possibly being TRBD1 (6 bases). The V end lost 8 bases, the J end lost 1 base, and 18 bases lay between the germline ends. Germline V CDR1 and CDR2: MNHNS, SASEGT. This CDR3 region has 16 residues. The CDR3 nucleotides are TGTGCCAGCGGGTTCTTCAGGGGTCTTTCTGGAAACACCATATATTTT. The encoded protein is CASGFFRGLSGNTIYF.

V is TRBV7-8 and J is TRBJ2-4; either TRBD1 or TRBD2 may supply D (5 bases each). The length of the CDR3 is 16 residues. CDR1 SGHVS and CDR2 FQNEAQ come from the germline V gene. Trimming left V 4 bases short and J 10 bases short, with 23 bases between. CDR3: CASSSGWGPDGTIQYF. In nucleotides, the CDR3 is TGTGCCAGCAGCTCAGGGTGGGGACCGGACGGAACTATTCAGTACTTC.

The V gene is TRBV4-2, the J gene TRBJ2-1, with TRBD1 matching 9 bases. Germline assignment: CDR1 LGHNA and CDR2 YNFKEQ. The CDR3 contains 17 residues. Unmatched junction bases numbered 3, after V lost 0 bases and J lost 0 bases. The CDR3, as DNA: TGTGCCAGCAGCCAAGAGGGACAGGGTAGCTCCTACAATGAGCAGTTCTTC. Its translation is CASSQEGQGSSYNEQFF.

This clonotype occurred a few times. The chain recombines TRBV7-9 with TRBJ2-1, with 7 bases fitting TRBD2. Germline lookup yields CDR1 SEHNR and CDR2 FQNEAQ (reference sequence). CDR3 length equals 15 residues. Trimming cost V 3 bases and J 5 bases; bases outside gene matches: 7. CDR3 sequence: CASSLLLAANNEQFF. CDR3 DNA sequence: TGTGCCAGCAGCTTGCTCCTAGCGGCCAACAATGAGCAGTTCTTC.

V gene TRBV27 combines with J gene TRBJ2-7; 9 bases line up with TRBD1. Per the germline V gene, CDR1 is MNHEY and CDR2 is SMNVEV (reference sequence). Trimming took 6 bases from V and 3 from J; bases not matched to a gene: 9. The CDR3 spans 15 residues. The CDR3 region is CASSPLGTGNYEQYF. The CDR3 DNA sequence: TGTGCCAGCAGCCCATTAGGGACAGGGAACTACGAGCAGTACTTC.

The gene calls are TRBV10-3 and TRBJ2-2; 9 nucleotides agree with TRBD2. CDR1 ENHRY and CDR2 SYGVKD come from the germline V gene. V shed 10 bases, J shed 4 bases, and the junction held 13 bases outside the gene matches. The CDR3 runs 16 residues. CDR3 amino acids: CATHEPGTSSTGELFF. As DNA, the CDR3 is TGTGCCACCCACGAACCCGGGACTAGCTCCACCGGGGAGCTGTTTTTT.

The CDR3 protein is CASSQDYKLRGQYF. The CDR3 DNA follows: TGTGCCAGCAGCCAAGATTATAAGCTACGAGGGCAGTACTTC. The J gene is TRBJ2-7, the V gene TRBV3-1; D gene unclear. V was shortened by 0 bases and J by 9 bases, with 15 bases between the two germline ends. Germline V gives CDR1 LGHDT, CDR2 YNNKEL (reference sequence). The CDR3 is 14 amino acids.

This chain joins TRBV6-5 and TRBJ1-2; D not certain. V lost 0 bases, J lost 2 bases, and 16 bases lay in between. The CDR3 has 17 amino acids. The V gene's germline CDR1 is MNHEY and CDR2 SVGAGI. The chain's CDR3 is CASSYSTRAETNYGYTF. As DNA, the CDR3 is TGTGCCAGCAGTTACTCAACCCGGGCAGAGACAAACTATGGCTACACCTTC.

This clonotype has just a few counts. V usage is TRBV29-1 and J usage is TRBJ2-5; 7 bases are shared with TRBD1. Germline CDR1 SQVTM, CDR2 ANQGSEA. V was clipped by 4 bases and J by 0 bases; unmatched bases: 14. This CDR3 is 17 amino acids long. The CDR3 nucleotides are TGCAGCGTTGGTCCTAAATTGACCAGGGGGTACCAAGAGACCCAGTACTTC. Its translation is CSVGPKLTRGYQETQYF.

This chain links TRBV28 with TRBJ2-5; D is perhaps TRBD1 or TRBD2 (5 bases each). The end of the DNA is better explained by TRBJ2-1, so the J call may be wrong. The CDR3 has 14 amino acids. Germline values: CDR1 MDHEN, CDR2 SYDVKM. The CDR3 here is CASSLSAGTDEQFF. In DNA form, the CDR3 reads TGTGCCAGCAGTTTATCGGCAGGGACGGATGAGCAGTTCTTC.

The rearrangement links TRBV20-1 to TRBJ2-1, with D perhaps matching TRBD1 (6 bases). CDR1 DFQATT and CDR2 SNEGSKA come from the germline V gene (reference sequence). The CDR3 spans 13 residues. V lost 7 bases and J 5 bases, leaving 15 bases between the germline ends. The CDR3 protein is CSGDRTANNEQFF. The CDR3 nucleotides read TGCAGTGGGGATCGGACAGCTAACAATGAGCAGTTCTTC.

V gene TRBV27 combines with J gene TRBJ2-5; a possible D gene is TRBD1 (5 bases). The better agreement between TRBJ2-7 and the DNA end casts doubt on the J call. Germline V gene lookup returns CDR1 MNHEY and CDR2 SMNVEV (reference sequence). The CDR3 loop spans 14 amino acids. The CDR3 loop reads CASSLQGMYYEQYF. In nucleotides, the CDR3 is TGTGCCAGCAGTTTACAGGGAATGTACTACGAGCAGTACTTC.

The chain recombines TRBV7-9 with TRBJ1-2; TRBD1 aligns across 7 bases. Losses at the gene ends were 1 base for V and 4 bases for J; bases not matched to a gene: 9. Germline CDR1 SEHNR, CDR2 FQNEAQ (reference sequence). The CDR3 is 16 amino acids. The CDR3 nucleotides are TGTGCCAGCAGCTTAGGGGACAGTTCCTTTGTCTATGGCTACACCTTC. It codes for CASSLGDSSFVYGYTF.

This clonotype occurred a few times. The rearrangement joins TRBV4-3 to TRBJ1-2; 10 bases agree with TRBD1. The CDR3 is 15 residues long. Trimming removed 1 base from V and 7 bases from J; junction bases left unmatched: 6. Germline V CDR1 and CDR2: LGHNA, YSLEER. As DNA, the CDR3 is TGCGCCAGCAGCCAAGGCCGACAGGGGGCAAGTGGCTACACCTTC. This translates into CASSQGRQGASGYTF.

V is TRBV10-3 and J is TRBJ2-5, with D tentatively TRBD1 or TRBD2 (5 bases each). Between the trimmed V and J ends, which lost 6 bases and 5 bases, there was a span of 13 bases. The CDR3 loop spans 13 amino acids. CDR1 and CDR2 from the germline V gene are ENHRY and SYGVKD. The CDR3 nucleotides read TGTGCCATCAGGGGGGTAGAGCGGGAGACCCAGTACTTC. It translates to CAIRGVERETQYF.

This clonotype was seen only a few times. Compared with germline, one end of the junction differs, possibly owing to a read error. The chain combines TRBV7-3 with TRBJ2-3, with 13 bases fitting TRBD2. The CDR3 is 15 residues long. Germline values: CDR1 SGHTA, CDR2 FQGTGA. CDR3 protein: CVSSLLAGGADTQYF. In DNA form, the CDR3 reads TGTGTCAGCAGCTTACTAGCGGGAGGGGCAGATACGCAGTATTTT.

The chain recombines TRBV6-5 with TRBJ2-3; TRBD1 agrees at 12 bases. Germline-derived CDR1 and CDR2 are MNHEY and SVGAGI. V shed 4 bases, J shed 2 bases, and the junction held 16 bases outside the gene matches. CDR3 length equals 20 residues. The DNA of the CDR3 is TGTGCCAGCAGTTTCCCGGGACAGGGGGCCACAATTCCTAACACAGATACGCAGTATTTT. Protein sequence: CASSFPGQGATIPNTDTQYF.

This chain joins TRBV7-9 and TRBJ2-3; possibly TRBD2 for D (5 bases). CDR1 is SEHNR and CDR2 is FQNEAQ in the germline V gene (reference sequence). CDR3 size: 14 residues. The V gene lost 5 bases and the J gene lost 5 bases, with 14 bases spanning the gap. The CDR3 is CASSERGSGDTQYF. The CDR3 nucleotides read TGTGCCAGCAGCGAGAGAGGGTCAGGAGATACGCAGTATTTT.